This TCR beta chain was documented in a study of shared clonotypes between healthy human individuals. The CDR3 totals 18 residues. CDR1 is MGHRA and CDR2 is YSYEKL in the germline V gene. Deletions cut 0 bases from V and 5 bases from J, with 20 bases between. Sequencing was performed with immunoSEQ multiplex PCR; in TCRdb, only in-frame clones are kept and a portion is missing. The repertoire has fewer than 600,000 clones, roughly 83% of them found once; the top ten carry 13%. Notes on the study in general: Clonotype sharing among donors likely depends on sequencing depth.

The donors, healthy adults who were HIV-negative, had experienced no recent acute infections or vaccinations. To note about this clone: Its cognate antigen is unknown.

The chain couples TRBV4-1 to TRBJ2-1, with a tentative D call TRBD2 (6 bases). The sequence was collected from a woman in her forties in good health. Some clones in this sample may be carry-over from other donors' samples. Specimen: PBMCs. CDR3 region: CASSQDHMRGRENNEQFF. The CDR3 DNA sequence: TGCGCCAGCAGCCAAGATCACATGCGGGGCAGGGAGAACAATGAGCAGTTCTTC.